This T cell receptor (beta chain) was sequenced for a study of blood T cell repertoires in COVID-19. Study in general: Samples taken during acute and convalescent COVID-19 were collected in the United States, Italy and Spain. PBMCs, B-cell-depleted T cells, or T cells provided the cDNA or gDNA that made up the material.

Original analysis: How many nucleated cells were present was estimated from reference gene primer amplification. The repertoire was sequenced with immunoSEQ multiplex PCR; TCRdb's copy has only in-frame clones and lacks some. The DNA gave D and trimming, while V, J and clone size come from that table. The sample gives around 130,000 clones, about 84% of which show up once; more than 9% is in the top ten. CDR1 is LNHDA and CDR2 is SQIVND in the germline V gene (reference sequence). The CDR3 has 16 residues. V lost 1 base to trimming and J lost 4 bases; unmatched junction nucleotides: 5. The chain couples TRBV19 to TRBJ2-3; 10 bases map to TRBD2. The sequencing sample was made of peripheral blood. This sequence originates from a woman aged 55-69 years with acute or convalescent COVID-19. The chain's CDR3 is CASSIAAGGYPDTQYF. For the CDR3, the DNA is TGTGCCAGTAGTATAGCAGCGGGGGGGTACCCAGATACGCAGTATTTT.